This T cell receptor beta chain derives from a study of shared clonotypes between healthy human individuals. Whole-study results and caveats: Memory subsets generally showed smaller estimated richness than naive subsets did. Only a few donors were included, so the genetic and exposure-history diversity represented was limited. Shared clonotypes across all four donors exceeded non-shared ones in generation probability.

Cells designated naive CD8 were CD45RO-negative and were positively selected for CCR7, with terminally differentiated effector memory CD45RA+ cells excluded. On this clone itself: The antigen remains undetermined.

A deep-level run was used for the assay. The assay was immunoSEQ multiplex PCR, and TCRdb's table has in-frame clones only and misses some. The sample lists hundreds of thousands of clones, around 95% occurring once. Between the trimmed V and J ends, which lost 2 bases and 3 bases, there was a span of 11 bases. Germline CDR1 is SGHDT and CDR2 is YYEEEE. CDR3 length: 15 residues. V gene TRBV5-6 combines with J gene TRBJ2-2, with a weak D call TRBD2 (6 bases). The clonotype was recovered from a woman in her twenties or thirties in good health. Input material: naive CD8+ T cells sorted from blood. Here the CDR3 DNA reads TGTGCCAGCAGCTTTGTCGGGAGTTACACCGGGGAGCTGTTTTTT. Protein product: CASSFVGSYTGELFF.